Listed below are T cell receptor beta chains from one sample, sequenced in a study of response to subunit inactivated influenza vaccine. MiXCR was run by TCRdb on the RT-PCR reads, yielding one entry per CDR3 protein. The profile shows around 150,000 distinct CDR3 sequences, under 13% of them singletons. Material: non-naive T cells sorted from PBMCs, obtained roughly 48 days after vaccination. These TCRs come from a man aged 45-60 years who received an inactivated influenza vaccine. Each CDR3 is given with its conserved first and last residue. A D gene is named only where the DNA matches it firmly. For some rows the clone size is stated as once, few or many, or as a class when expanded; others skip it.

TRBV7-2	TRBD1	-	TRBJ2-3	TGTGCCAGCAGCTTAGGGACAGGGAGCCCTACGCAGTATTTT	CASSLGTGSPTQYF
TRBV20-1	-	many	TRBJ2-5	TGCAGTGCTCACGGGGCAAGGGGAGAGACCCAGTACTTC	CSAHGARGETQYF
TRBV30	TRBD1	-	TRBJ1-2	TGTGCCTGGACAGGACAGGGCCGGAATATTCATGGCTACACCTTC	CAWTGQGRNIHGYTF
TRBV7-9	-	-	TRBJ2-6	TGTGCCAGCAGCACGACTGTAATAGCATCTGGGGCCAACGTCCTGACTTTC	CASSTTVIASGANVLTF
TRBV4-2	-	few	TRBJ2-7	TGTGCCAGCAGCCAAGTCGGCACGTCAGGCGCCTACGAGCAGTACTTC	CASSQVGTSGAYEQYF
TRBV7-2	TRBD2	-	TRBJ2-1	TGTGCCAGCAGCTTACGACTAGCTGGTGAGCAGTTCTTC	CASSLRLAGEQFF
TRBV7-9	TRBD1	few	TRBJ2-7	TGTGCCAGCGGGACAGCCAACTACGAGCAGTACTTC	CASGTANYEQYF
TRBV6-2/TRBV6-3	-	-	TRBJ1-1	TGTGCCAGCAGTTACTCGAGTCGGACGGACACTGAAGCTTTCTTT	CASSYSSRTDTEAFF
TRBV11-2	-	many	TRBJ2-2	TGTGCCAGCAGCCCGCCATGGGGACAACCAAACACCGGGGAGCTGTTTTTT	CASSPPWGQPNTGELFF
TRBV6-2/TRBV6-3	-	few	TRBJ2-7	TGTGCCAGCAGTGACGACTACGAGCAGTACTTC	CASSDDYEQYF
TRBV6-2/TRBV6-3	-	-	TRBJ2-1	TGTGCCAGCAGTTACCTCCTGGATGAGCAGTTCTTC	CASSYLLDEQFF
TRBV4-2	-	few	TRBJ1-3	TGTGCCAGCAGCCAAGATTTCCCTGGAAACACCATATATTTT	CASSQDFPGNTIYF
TRBV6-2/TRBV6-3	-	-	TRBJ1-6	TGTGCCAGCAGTTACGAGCCAGGGTATTATCGGTCTCCCCTCCACTTT	CASSYEPGYYRSPLHF
TRBV5-1	TRBD2	many	TRBJ2-1	TGCGCCAGCAGCTTGGGTCGGGGGGGGCTGTTCTTC	CASSLGRGGLFF
TRBV4-3	-	many	TRBJ1-1	TGTGCCAGCAGCTTAGATATGAACACTGAAGCTTTCTTT	CASSLDMNTEAFF
TRBV12-3/TRBV12-4	TRBD1	-	TRBJ1-5	TGTGCCAGCAGCCAGGGACAGCCCAATCAGCCCCAGCATTTT	CASSQGQPNQPQHF
TRBV28	-	-	TRBJ2-6	TGTGCCAGCAGATACGGGACGGCCAACGTCCTGACTTTC	CASRYGTANVLTF
TRBV3-1	-	-	TRBJ1-4	TGTGCCAGCAGCCAAGATCCCCAAAAACTGGGGGAAAAACTGTTTTTT	CASSQDPQKLGEKLFF
TRBV5-1	TRBD2	many	TRBJ2-1	TGCGCCAGCAGCCTTACGGGACTAGCGGGGGCAAATGAGCAGTTCTTC	CASSLTGLAGANEQFF
TRBV5-1	-	many	TRBJ2-7	TGCGCCAGCAGCTTGGTCGAGGGGGGCTCCTTCTCCTACGAGCAGTACTTC	CASSLVEGGSFSYEQYF
TRBV7-9	TRBD2	many	TRBJ2-1	TGTGCCTTTGGGCGGGGGGGCCTCTACAATGAGCAGTTCTTC	CAFGRGGLYNEQFF
TRBV12-3/TRBV12-4	TRBD1	-	TRBJ2-1	TGTGCCAGCTCAATGACCGGGACAGCATACAATGAGCAGTTCTTC	CASSMTGTAYNEQFF
TRBV28	TRBD2	few	TRBJ2-7	TGTGCCAGCAGTCGGACTAGCGGGAGGGCCGAGCAGTACTTC	CASSRTSGRAEQYF
TRBV7-4	-	many	TRBJ2-7	TGTGCCAGCAGCCTATTGGACCGAACCTACGAGCAGTACTTC	CASSLLDRTYEQYF
TRBV6-6	-	many	TRBJ2-1	TGTGCCAGCAGCCCCGCGCTCCGGGAGCAGTTCTTC	CASSPALREQFF
TRBV12-3/TRBV12-4	TRBD1	few	TRBJ1-5	TGTGCCAGCAGCCATGAGGACAGGGGGCATCAGCCCCAGCATTTT	CASSHEDRGHQPQHF
TRBV6-5	TRBD2	many	TRBJ2-3	TGTGCCAGCAGTTACTCGGCTCCTGGGAGGGACACAGATACGCAGTATTTT	CASSYSAPGRDTDTQYF
TRBV14	-	-	TRBJ2-1	TGTGCCAGCAGCACGACAGCCGGGAGCTCCTACAATGAGCAGTTCTTC	CASSTTAGSSYNEQFF
TRBV27	TRBD1	few	TRBJ2-7	TGTGCCAGCAGTTTTTCAGGGGGATATTTCTACGAGCAGTACTTC	CASSFSGGYFYEQYF
TRBV5-1	-	many	TRBJ2-7	TGCGCCAGCAGCCCAGACCCGACTGGAGTAGTCTACGAGCAGTACTTC	CASSPDPTGVVYEQYF
TRBV4-1	-	-	TRBJ2-7	TGCGCCAGCAGCCAAGGGCCAGACTCCTACGAGCAGTACTTC	CASSQGPDSYEQYF
TRBV6-1	TRBD1	-	TRBJ2-3	TGTGCCAGCAGGCGTACAGGGGGCACAGATACGCAGTATTTT	CASRRTGGTDTQYF
TRBV5-5	TRBD1	many	TRBJ1-5	TGTGCCAGCAGCTGGATTACAGGGGGCGGAGGTCAGCCCCAGCATTTT	CASSWITGGGGQPQHF
TRBV5-1	TRBD2	many	TRBJ2-2	TGCGCCAGCATGTACGGGACTAGTAACACCGGGGAGCTGTTTTTT	CASMYGTSNTGELFF
TRBV6-2/TRBV6-3	TRBD2	-	TRBJ2-1	TGTGCCACTACTGAACTAGCGGGAGAGAATGAGCAGTTCTTC	CATTELAGENEQFF
TRBV9	-	-	TRBJ2-2	TGTGCCAGCAGCGTGGAGGCAAAGGGCACCGGGGAGCTGTTTTTT	CASSVEAKGTGELFF
TRBV16	-	-	TRBJ1-2	TGTGCCAGCAGACTGACGGCTAACTATGGCTACACCTTC	CASRLTANYGYTF
TRBV6-5	TRBD1	-	TRBJ1-2	TGTGCCAGCAGTTACAGGGACAGCCACCTCTATGGCTACACCTTC	CASSYRDSHLYGYTF
TRBV15	TRBD2	-	TRBJ2-3	TGTGCCACCAGCAGAGATCACAGCGGGAGTCCAGATACGCAGTATTTT	CATSRDHSGSPDTQYF
TRBV6-2/TRBV6-3	TRBD1	few	TRBJ2-3	TGTGCCAGCAGTTGGACAGGCCATACGCAGTATTTT	CASSWTGHTQYF
TRBV7-4	-	-	TRBJ2-2	TGTGCCAGCAGCTTAGAAAGATTCGGTCGGGGCTTGTTCGGGGAGCTGTTTTTT	CASSLERFGRGLFGELFF
TRBV24-1	-	many	TRBJ2-5	TGTGCCACCAGTGATGGATATTCAAGTGGGGAGACCCAGTACTTC	CATSDGYSSGETQYF
TRBV7-2	TRBD1	few	TRBJ2-1	TGTGCCAGCAGCACGATGGGACAGGAGCAGTTCTTC	CASSTMGQEQFF
TRBV24-1	TRBD2	few	TRBJ2-7	TGTGCCACCAGTGAACCCTCTAGCGGGATATTCTACGAGCAGTACTTC	CATSEPSSGIFYEQYF
TRBV19	TRBD1	many	TRBJ2-1	TGTGCCAGTAGTAGGGATCAGGGGGTGTTTGGAAGGACCAAAGTGGGAAAGCAGTTCTTC	CASSRDQGVFGRTKVGKQFF
TRBV6-5	TRBD2	-	TRBJ2-7	TGTGCCAGCAGTTATCAAGCGGGGTACTCCTACGAGCAGTACTTC	CASSYQAGYSYEQYF
TRBV28	-	few	TRBJ1-1	TGTGCCAGCAGTTTCCCCGGGAACACTGAAGCTTTCTTT	CASSFPGNTEAFF
TRBV24-1	-	-	TRBJ1-5	TGTGCCACCAGTGATTCGGGGGGGTCGGGACAGCCCCAGCATTTT	CATSDSGGSGQPQHF
TRBV20-1	-	many	TRBJ2-2	TGCAGTGCCCCCGAGGCGGGACACAACACCGGGGAGCTGTTTTTT	CSAPEAGHNTGELFF
TRBV6-5	TRBD2	many	TRBJ2-7	TGTGCCAGCAGTTACTCGAGTAGCCAGCGGGGGGGCTCCTACGAGCAGTACTTC	CASSYSSSQRGGSYEQYF
TRBV24-1	TRBD1	-	TRBJ1-4	TGTGCCACCAGTGATTCCGGGACAGGGGCTTCGGAAAAACTGTTTTTT	CATSDSGTGASEKLFF
TRBV28	-	many	TRBJ2-1	TGTGCCAGCAGTTTAAGCGGGAATGAGCAGTTCTTC	CASSLSGNEQFF
TRBV5-4	-	many	TRBJ2-1	TGTGCCAGCAGCTTGAGGCGGCGTGGGGCCAATGAGCAGTTCTTC	CASSLRRRGANEQFF
TRBV2	-	few	TRBJ1-3	TGTGCCAGCACCAGGGACATCTCTGGAAACACCATATATTTT	CASTRDISGNTIYF
TRBV6-2/TRBV6-3	-	-	TRBJ2-3	TGTGCCAGCAGTTACAGGGACACCTGGGAGTCTTGGAGCACAGATACGCAGTATTTT	CASSYRDTWESWSTDTQYF
TRBV12-3/TRBV12-4	-	-	TRBJ2-7	TGTGCCAGCAGTTTAGTCGTCGGCGCCGAGCAGTACTTC	CASSLVVGAEQYF
TRBV28	TRBD1	few	TRBJ2-7	TGTGCCAGCAGTCGGACAGGGGAAGAATACGAGCAGTACTTC	CASSRTGEEYEQYF